Below, one T cell receptor (beta chain) is given with its context. TCRdb's table, derived via immunoSEQ multiplex PCR, lists solely in-frame clones and lacks some. The sample includes 150,000 to 200,000 clones, about four fifths of them seen just once. CDR1 is MNHEY, CDR2 SVGAGI, per germline. Trimming took 5 bases from V and 5 from J, leaving 9 bases between them. This CDR3 is built from 12 residues. This sample is drawn from a study of blood T cell repertoires in COVID-19. Study-wide context: Italy, Spain and the United States were the sources of the convalescent and acute COVID-19 samples.

Enrolled during active infection, Seattle patients were then followed longitudinally. The chain links TRBV6-5 to TRBJ1-2, with D maybe TRBD1 (5 bases). Sequenced sample: peripheral blood. The clonotype originates from a woman aged 40 to 49 with COVID-19, enrolled during active disease. This chain's CDR3 is CASSRGGYGYTF. The CDR3 DNA sequence: TGTGCCAGCAGTCGGGGGGGGTATGGCTACACCTTC.